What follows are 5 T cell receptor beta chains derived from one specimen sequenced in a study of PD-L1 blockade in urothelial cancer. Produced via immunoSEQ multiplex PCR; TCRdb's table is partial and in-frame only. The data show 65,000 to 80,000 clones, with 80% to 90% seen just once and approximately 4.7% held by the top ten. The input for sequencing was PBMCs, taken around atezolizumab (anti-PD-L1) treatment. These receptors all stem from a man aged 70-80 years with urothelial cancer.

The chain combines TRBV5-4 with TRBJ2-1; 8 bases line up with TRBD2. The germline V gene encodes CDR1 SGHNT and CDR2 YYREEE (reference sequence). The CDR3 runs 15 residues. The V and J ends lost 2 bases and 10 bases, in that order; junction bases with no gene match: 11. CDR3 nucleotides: TGTGCCAGCAGCTTTAGCGGGAAAGCCGACCGGGAGCAGTTCTTC. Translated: CASSFSGKADREQFF.

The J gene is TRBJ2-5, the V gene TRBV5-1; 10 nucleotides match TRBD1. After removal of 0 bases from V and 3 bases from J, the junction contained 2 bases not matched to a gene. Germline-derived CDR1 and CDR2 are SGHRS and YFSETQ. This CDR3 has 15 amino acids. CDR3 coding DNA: TGCGCCAGCAGCTTGGCCGGGACAGGGGAAGAGACCCAGTACTTC. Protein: CASSLAGTGEETQYF.

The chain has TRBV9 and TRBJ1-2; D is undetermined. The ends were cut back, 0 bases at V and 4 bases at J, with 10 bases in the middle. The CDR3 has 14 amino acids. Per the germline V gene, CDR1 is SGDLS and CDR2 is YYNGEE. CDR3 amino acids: CASSVAAEAYGYTF. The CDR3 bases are TGTGCCAGCAGCGTAGCGGCGGAAGCCTATGGCTACACCTTC.

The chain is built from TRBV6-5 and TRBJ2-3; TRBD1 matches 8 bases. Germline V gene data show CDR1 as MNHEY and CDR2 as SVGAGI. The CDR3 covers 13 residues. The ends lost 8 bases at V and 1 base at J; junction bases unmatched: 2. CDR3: CASGQGGTDTQYF. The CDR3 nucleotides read TGTGCCAGCGGACAGGGCGGCACAGATACGCAGTATTTT.

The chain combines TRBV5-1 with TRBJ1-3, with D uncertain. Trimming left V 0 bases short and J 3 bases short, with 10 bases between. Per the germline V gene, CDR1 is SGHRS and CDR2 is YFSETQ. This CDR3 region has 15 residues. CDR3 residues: CASSLAPGFGNTIYF. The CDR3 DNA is TGCGCCAGCAGCTTGGCCCCGGGATTTGGAAACACCATATATTTT. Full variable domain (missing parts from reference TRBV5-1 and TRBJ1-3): KAGVTQTPRYLIKTRGQQVTLSCSPISGHRSVSWYQQTPGQGLQFLFEYFSETQRNKGNFPGRFSGRQFSNSRSEMNVSTLELGDSALYLCASSLAPGFGNTIYFGEGSWLTVV.